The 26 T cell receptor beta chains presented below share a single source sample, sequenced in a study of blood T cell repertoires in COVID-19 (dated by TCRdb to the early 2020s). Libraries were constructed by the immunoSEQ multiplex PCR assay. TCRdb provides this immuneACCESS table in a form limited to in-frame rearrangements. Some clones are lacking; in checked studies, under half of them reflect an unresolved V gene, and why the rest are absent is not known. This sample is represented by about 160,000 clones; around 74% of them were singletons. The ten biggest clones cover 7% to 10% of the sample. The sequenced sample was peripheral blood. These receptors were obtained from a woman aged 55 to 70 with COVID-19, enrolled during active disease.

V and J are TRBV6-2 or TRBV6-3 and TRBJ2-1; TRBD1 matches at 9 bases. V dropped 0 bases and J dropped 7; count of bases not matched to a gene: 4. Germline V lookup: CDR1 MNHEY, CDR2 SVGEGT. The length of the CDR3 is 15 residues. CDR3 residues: CASSYSGQGKNEQFF. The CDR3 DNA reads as TGTGCCAGCAGTTACTCGGGACAGGGTAAGAATGAGCAGTTCTTC.

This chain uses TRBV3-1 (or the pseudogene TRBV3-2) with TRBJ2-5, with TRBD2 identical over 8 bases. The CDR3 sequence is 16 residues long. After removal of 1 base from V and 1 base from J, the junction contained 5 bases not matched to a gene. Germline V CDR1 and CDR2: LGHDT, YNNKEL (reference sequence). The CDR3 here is CASSQGMLAGQETQYF. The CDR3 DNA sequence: TGTGCCAGCAGCCAAGGAATGCTAGCGGGCCAAGAGACCCAGTACTTC.

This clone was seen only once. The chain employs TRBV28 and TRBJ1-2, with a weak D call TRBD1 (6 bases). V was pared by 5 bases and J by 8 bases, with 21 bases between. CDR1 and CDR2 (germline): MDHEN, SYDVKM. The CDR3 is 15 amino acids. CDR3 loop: CASSGDRPLRGGYTF. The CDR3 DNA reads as TGTGCCAGCAGTGGAGACAGGCCGTTGAGGGGCGGCTACACCTTC.

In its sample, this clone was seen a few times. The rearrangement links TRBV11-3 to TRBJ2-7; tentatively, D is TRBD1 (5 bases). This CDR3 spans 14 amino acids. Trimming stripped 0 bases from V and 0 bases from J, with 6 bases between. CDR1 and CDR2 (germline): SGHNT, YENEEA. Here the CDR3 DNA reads TGTGCCAGCAGCTTAGAGGGGCCCTCCTACGAGCAGTACTTC. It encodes CASSLEGPSYEQYF.

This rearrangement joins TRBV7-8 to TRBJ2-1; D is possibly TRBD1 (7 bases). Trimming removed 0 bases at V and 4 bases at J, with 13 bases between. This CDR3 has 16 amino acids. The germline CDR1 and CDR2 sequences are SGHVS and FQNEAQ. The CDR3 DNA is TGTGCCAGCAGCTTAGCACAGGGGAGGCCTTACAATGAGCAGTTCTTC. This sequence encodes CASSLAQGRPYNEQFF. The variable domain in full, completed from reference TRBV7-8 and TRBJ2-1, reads GAGVSQSPRYKVAKRGQDVALRCDPISGHVSLFWYQQALGQGPEFLTYFQNEAQLDKSGLPSDRFFAERPEGSVSTLKIQRTQQEDSAVYLCASSLAQGRPYNEQFFGPGTRLTVL.

The CDR3 DNA is TGTGCCAGCAGCTCCCTAGCGGGAGGTGCAGATACGCAGTATTTT. It encodes CASSSLAGGADTQYF. The chain employs TRBV7-2 and TRBJ2-3; 11 bases are shared with TRBD2. The V gene end was trimmed by 4 bases and the J gene end by 4 bases; junction bases not matched to a gene: 4. Germline CDR1 and CDR2: SGHTA and FQGNSA. The CDR3 spans 15 residues.

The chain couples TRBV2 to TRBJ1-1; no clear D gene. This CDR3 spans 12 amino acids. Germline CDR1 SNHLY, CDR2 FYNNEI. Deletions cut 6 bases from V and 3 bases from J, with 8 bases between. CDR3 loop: CASSLVYTEAFF. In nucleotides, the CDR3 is TGTGCCAGCAGCTTAGTATACACTGAAGCTTTCTTT.

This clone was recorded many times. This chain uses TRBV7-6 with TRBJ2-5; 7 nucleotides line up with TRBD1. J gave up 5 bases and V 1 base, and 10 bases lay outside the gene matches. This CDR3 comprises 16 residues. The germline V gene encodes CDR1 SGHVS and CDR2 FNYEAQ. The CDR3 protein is CASSLEIGGPSETQYF. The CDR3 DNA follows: TGTGCCAGCAGCTTAGAAATAGGGGGCCCTTCGGAGACCCAGTACTTC.

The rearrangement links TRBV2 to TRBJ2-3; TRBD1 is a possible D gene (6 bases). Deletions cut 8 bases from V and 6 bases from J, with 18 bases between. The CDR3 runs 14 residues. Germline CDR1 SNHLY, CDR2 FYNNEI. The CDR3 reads CASLTGTSSDTQYF. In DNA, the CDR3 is TGTGCCAGCTTAACCGGGACATCTTCTGATACGCAGTATTTT.

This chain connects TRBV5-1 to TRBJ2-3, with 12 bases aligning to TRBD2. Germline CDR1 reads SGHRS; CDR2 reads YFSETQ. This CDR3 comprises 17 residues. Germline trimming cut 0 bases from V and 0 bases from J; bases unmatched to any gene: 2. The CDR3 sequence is CASSLGLAGVSTDTQYF. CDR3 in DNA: TGCGCCAGCAGCTTGGGACTAGCGGGAGTGAGCACAGATACGCAGTATTTT.

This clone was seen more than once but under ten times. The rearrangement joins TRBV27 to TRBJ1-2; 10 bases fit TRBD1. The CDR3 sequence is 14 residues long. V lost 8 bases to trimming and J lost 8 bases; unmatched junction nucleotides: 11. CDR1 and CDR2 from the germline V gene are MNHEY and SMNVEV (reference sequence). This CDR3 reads CASGRTGGALGYTF. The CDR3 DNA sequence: TGTGCCAGCGGACGGACAGGGGGGGCCCTAGGCTACACCTTC.

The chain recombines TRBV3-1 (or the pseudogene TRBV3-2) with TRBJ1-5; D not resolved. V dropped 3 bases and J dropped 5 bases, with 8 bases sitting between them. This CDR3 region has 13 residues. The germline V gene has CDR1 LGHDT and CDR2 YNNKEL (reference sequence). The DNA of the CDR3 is TGTGCCAGCAGCCAGAGGGCGGATCAGCCCCAGCATTTT. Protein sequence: CASSQRADQPQHF.

CDR3 region: CASSFERNTIYF. Written as DNA, the CDR3 is TGTGCCAGCAGTTTCGAGCGGAACACCATATATTTT. The chain joins TRBV28 to TRBJ1-3, with no clear D. Germline-derived CDR1 and CDR2 are MDHEN and SYDVKM. The CDR3 sequence is 12 residues long. V was pared by 3 bases and J by 7 bases, with 7 bases between.

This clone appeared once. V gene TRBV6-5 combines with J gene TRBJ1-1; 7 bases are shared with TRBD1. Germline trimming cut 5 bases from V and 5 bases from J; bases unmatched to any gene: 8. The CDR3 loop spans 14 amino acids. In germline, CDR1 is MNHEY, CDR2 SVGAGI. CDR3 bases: TGTGCCAGCAGTACTTCCAGGGGGAGAACTGAAGCTTTCTTT. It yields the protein CASSTSRGRTEAFF.

CDR3: CASSSRGTGPYEQYF. CDR3 nucleotides: TGTGCCAGCAGTTCCCGCGGGACGGGGCCCTACGAGCAGTACTTC. The J gene is TRBJ2-7, the V gene TRBV27; tentatively, D is TRBD2 (6 bases). The V end was cut by 4 bases, the J end by 2 bases, with 15 bases between. In germline, CDR1 is MNHEY, CDR2 SMNVEV (reference sequence). CDR3 length: 15 amino acids.

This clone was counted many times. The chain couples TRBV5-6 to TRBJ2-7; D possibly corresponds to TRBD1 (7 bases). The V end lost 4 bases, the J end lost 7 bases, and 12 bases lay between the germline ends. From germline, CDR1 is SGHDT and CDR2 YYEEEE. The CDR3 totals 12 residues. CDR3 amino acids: CASSHPGGEQYV. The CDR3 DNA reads TGTGCCAGCAGCCACCCAGGGGGGGAGCAGTACGTC.

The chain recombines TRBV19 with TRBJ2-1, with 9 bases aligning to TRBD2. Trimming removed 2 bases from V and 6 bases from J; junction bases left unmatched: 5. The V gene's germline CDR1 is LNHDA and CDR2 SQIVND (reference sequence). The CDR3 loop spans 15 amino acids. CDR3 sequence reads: CASSIRREGRNEQFF. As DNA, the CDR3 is TGTGCCAGTAGTATAAGGCGGGAGGGCCGCAATGAGCAGTTCTTC.

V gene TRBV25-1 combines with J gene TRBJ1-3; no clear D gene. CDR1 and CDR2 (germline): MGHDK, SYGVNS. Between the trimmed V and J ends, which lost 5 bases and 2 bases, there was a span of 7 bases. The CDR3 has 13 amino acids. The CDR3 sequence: CASSQEAGNTIYF. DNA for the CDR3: TGTGCCAGCAGTCAGGAGGCTGGAAACACCATATATTTT.

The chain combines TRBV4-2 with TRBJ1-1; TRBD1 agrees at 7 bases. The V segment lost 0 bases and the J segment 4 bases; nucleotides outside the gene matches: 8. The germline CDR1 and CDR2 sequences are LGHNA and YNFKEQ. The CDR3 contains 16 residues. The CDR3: CASSQDLEGAGTEAFF. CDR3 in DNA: TGTGCCAGCAGCCAAGATCTTGAGGGGGCCGGCACTGAAGCTTTCTTT.

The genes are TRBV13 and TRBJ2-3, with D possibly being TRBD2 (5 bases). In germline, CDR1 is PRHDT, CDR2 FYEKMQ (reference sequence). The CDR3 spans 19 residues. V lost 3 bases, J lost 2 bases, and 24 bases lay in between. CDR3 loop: CASSLKGSLGRVPTDTQYF. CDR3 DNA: TGTGCCAGCAGCTTGAAAGGGAGTTTAGGGCGGGTACCCACAGATACGCAGTATTTT.

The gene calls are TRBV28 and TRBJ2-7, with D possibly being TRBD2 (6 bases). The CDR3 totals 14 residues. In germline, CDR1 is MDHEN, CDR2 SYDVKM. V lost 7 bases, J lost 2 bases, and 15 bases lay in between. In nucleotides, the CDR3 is TGTGCCAGCAATCGGGTAGCGGCCCCCTACGAGCAGTACTTC. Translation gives CASNRVAAPYEQYF. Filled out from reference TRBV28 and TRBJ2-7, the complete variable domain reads DVKVTQSSRYLVKRTGEKVFLECVQDMDHENMFWYRQDPGLGLRLIYFSYDVKMKEKGDIPEGYSVSREKKERFSLILESASTNQTSMYLCASNRVAAPYEQYFGPGTRLTVT.

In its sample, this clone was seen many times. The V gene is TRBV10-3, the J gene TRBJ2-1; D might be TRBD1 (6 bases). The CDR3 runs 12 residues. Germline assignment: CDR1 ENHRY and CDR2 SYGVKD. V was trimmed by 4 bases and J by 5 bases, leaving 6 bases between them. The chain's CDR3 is CAISGQDNEQFF. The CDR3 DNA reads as TGTGCCATCAGTGGACAGGACAATGAGCAGTTCTTC.

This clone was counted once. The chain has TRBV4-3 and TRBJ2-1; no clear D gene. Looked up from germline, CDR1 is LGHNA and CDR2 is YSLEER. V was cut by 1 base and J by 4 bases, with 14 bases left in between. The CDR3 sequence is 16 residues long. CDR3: CASSQGTARIYNEQFF. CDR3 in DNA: TGCGCCAGCAGCCAAGGAACAGCCAGGATTTACAATGAGCAGTTCTTC.

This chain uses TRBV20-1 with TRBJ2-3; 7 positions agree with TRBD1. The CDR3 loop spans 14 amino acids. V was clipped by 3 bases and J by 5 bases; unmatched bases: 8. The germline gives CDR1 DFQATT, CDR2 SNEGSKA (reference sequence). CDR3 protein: CSASWQGVIDTQYF. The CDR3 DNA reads TGCAGTGCTAGTTGGCAGGGGGTTATAGATACGCAGTATTTT.

The CDR3 here is CASRDRVYEQYF. The CDR3, as DNA: TGTGCCAGCCGGGACAGGGTCTACGAGCAGTACTTC. J is TRBJ2-7 and V is TRBV28; 9 positions agree with TRBD1. The ends lost 8 bases at V and 3 bases at J; junction bases unmatched: 2. CDR1 MDHEN and CDR2 SYDVKM come from the germline V gene. The CDR3 is 12 amino acids.

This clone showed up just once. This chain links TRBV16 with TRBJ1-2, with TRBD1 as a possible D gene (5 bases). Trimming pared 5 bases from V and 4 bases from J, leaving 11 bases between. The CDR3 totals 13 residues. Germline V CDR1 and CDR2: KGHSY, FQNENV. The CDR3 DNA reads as TGTGCCAGCAGCGACAGACAGATCTATGGCTACACCTTC. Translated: CASSDRQIYGYTF.